This TCR beta chain was profiled in a study of cytotoxic CD8 clonotypes in ibrutinib-treated CLL. CDR3 size: 14 residues. V lost 1 base to trimming and J lost 6 bases, with 10 bases between them. Germline assignment: CDR1 SGHDT and CDR2 YYEEEE. Libraries were prepared by immunoSEQ multiplex PCR; TCRdb keeps only in-frame clonotypes and omits some of them. The sample lists tens of thousands of clones, less than 85% occurring once. The specimen comprised PBMCs, sampled at disease progression, from a patient treated with ibrutinib. This TCR was recovered from a human donor with chronic lymphocytic leukemia. The J gene is TRBJ2-2, the V gene TRBV5-6; a weak D match, TRBD1 (6 bases). The CDR3 loop is CASSLPTGSGELFF. CDR3 DNA: TGTGCCAGCAGCTTGCCTACAGGGTCCGGGGAGCTGTTTTTT.